One sample yielded the 31 T cell receptor beta chains listed below, sequenced in a study of chronic HIV infection and antiretroviral therapy. TCRdb fed the 5' RACE reads into MiXCR, producing one record per CDR3 protein. The sample has roughly 39,000 distinct CDR3 sequences; more than 8% are singletons. Source material: peripheral blood. Receptors were obtained from an adult who had HIV and had not received antiretroviral therapy, or was an uninfected healthy control (not recorded which).

The rearrangement uses TRBV7-2 and TRBJ2-4; 10 bases match TRBD1. The germline V gene encodes CDR1 SGHTA and CDR2 FQGNSA. The CDR3 contains 14 residues. The J segment lost 9 bases and the V segment lost 6 bases, leaving 8 bases of the junction unmatched. CDR3 region: CASRPDRGHGIQYF. CDR3 nucleotides: TGTGCCAGCAGACCCGACAGGGGGCATGGCATTCAGTACTTC. Drawing the rest from reference TRBV7-2 and TRBJ2-4, the complete variable domain is GAGVSQSPSNKVTEKGKDVELRCDPISGHTALYWYRQSLGQGLEFLIYFQGNSAPDKSGLPSDRFSAERTGGSVSTLTIQRTQQEDSAVYLCASRPDRGHGIQYFGAGTRLSVL.

The V gene is TRBV5-6, the J gene TRBJ2-7; TRBD2 agrees at 8 bases. V was pared by 0 bases and J by 4 bases, with 3 bases of the junction left unmatched. Germline CDR1 SGHDT, CDR2 YYEEEE. The CDR3 consists of 14 residues. Here the CDR3 DNA reads TGTGCCAGCAGCTTGGAGCGGGAGTGGTACGAGCAGTACTTC. It translates to CASSLEREWYEQYF.

Many counts were recorded for this clonotype. The J gene is TRBJ2-7, the V gene TRBV2; possible D gene TRBD1, 8 bases. Germline V gene data show CDR1 as SNHLY and CDR2 as FYNNEI. The germline V and J ends were trimmed by 6 bases and 3 bases, with 15 bases remaining between them. The CDR3 sequence is 14 residues long. As DNA, the CDR3 is TGTGCCAGCAGCGGGGGGACAGGCCTCTACGAGCAGTACTTC. Its translation is CASSGGTGLYEQYF.

This clonotype has only a few counts. V and J are TRBV7-2 and TRBJ1-1; tentatively, D is TRBD1 (5 bases). This CDR3 is 14 amino acids long. In germline, CDR1 is SGHTA, CDR2 FQGNSA. Trimming cost V 3 bases and J 10 bases, with 18 bases left between them. The CDR3 nucleotides read TGTGCCAGCAGCTTGGGGGAGGGGCGGGTGCGAGCTTTCTTT. It codes for CASSLGEGRVRAFF.

This chain joins TRBV6-5 and TRBJ2-7; no firm D call. V dropped 0 bases and J dropped 0 bases, with 6 bases sitting between them. From germline, CDR1 is MNHEY and CDR2 SVGAGI. The length of the CDR3 is 14 residues. In nucleotides, the CDR3 is TGTGCCAGCAGTTACTCCCAAAGCTCCTACGAGCAGTACTTC. It yields the protein CASSYSQSSYEQYF.

This clonotype was recorded at least ten times. V and J are TRBV27 and TRBJ2-3; D gene uncertain. The CDR3 runs to 15 residues. Germline V gives CDR1 MNHEY, CDR2 SMNVEV (reference sequence). V dropped 4 bases and J dropped 2 bases, with 13 bases sitting between them. Written as DNA, the CDR3 is TGTGCCAGCAGTTCGAATCGAGTACTCACAGATACGCAGTATTTT. This encodes CASSSNRVLTDTQYF.

This clonotype was found many times. This chain connects TRBV20-1 to TRBJ1-4; TRBD1 agrees at 8 bases. Trimming cost V 6 bases and J 6 bases; bases outside gene matches: 6. The CDR3 runs to 13 residues. Per the germline V gene, CDR1 is DFQATT and CDR2 is SNEGSKA (reference sequence). The CDR3 protein is CSAPGQEDEKLFF. CDR3 nucleotide sequence: TGCAGTGCCCCGGGACAGGAAGATGAAAAACTGTTTTTT.

This clonotype has at least ten counts. The chain has TRBV7-9 and TRBJ1-1; D is uncertain. Deletions cut 5 bases from V and 8 bases from J, with 9 bases between. Germline values: CDR1 SEHNR, CDR2 FQNEAQ (reference sequence). The CDR3 runs to 11 residues. The CDR3 protein is CASSRSEEAFF. In DNA form, the CDR3 reads TGTGCCAGCAGCCGATCAGAAGAAGCTTTCTTT.

This clonotype was seen at least ten times. The V call is TRBV29-1, the J call TRBJ2-3; TRBD1 matches 9 bases. The CDR3 is 14 amino acids. The ends lost 6 bases at V and 3 bases at J; junction bases unmatched: 7. The V gene's germline CDR1 is SQVTM and CDR2 ANQGSEA. The CDR3 DNA sequence: TGCAGCGTCCACCGGGACAGGGCTACAGATACGCAGTATTTT. Encoded protein: CSVHRDRATDTQYF.

This clonotype has a handful of counts. J is TRBJ2-3 and V is TRBV29-1, with 14 bases aligning to TRBD2. Germline CDR1 reads SQVTM; CDR2 reads ANQGSEA. With 5 bases clipped from V and 9 bases from J, the junction kept 7 bases outside the gene matches. This CDR3 has 14 residues. Written as DNA, the CDR3 is TGCAGCGTTACCGGACTAGCGGGAGGACTCACGCAGTATTTT. Translated: CSVTGLAGGLTQYF.

This clonotype came up a few times. This chain uses TRBV28 with TRBJ2-7, with unresolved D. Trimming took 11 bases from V and 5 from J, leaving 13 bases between them. CDR1 and CDR2 from the germline V gene are MDHEN and SYDVKM. This CDR3 has 11 amino acids. CDR3 region: CAASLRDEQYF. Written as DNA, the CDR3 is TGTGCCGCTTCCCTGAGAGACGAGCAGTACTTC.

This clonotype was seen at least ten times. This chain links TRBV20-1 with TRBJ2-7, with 10 bases identical to TRBD2. Germline loops: CDR1 DFQATT, CDR2 SNEGSKA (reference sequence). CDR3 length: 14 amino acids. Trimming at V came to 5 bases and at J to 7 bases, leaving 11 bases not matched to a gene. Here the CDR3 DNA reads TGCAGTGCTTCTTCCGGGACTAGCGTGAGGGAGCAGTACTTC. It yields the protein CSASSGTSVREQYF.

The gene calls are TRBV5-1 and TRBJ2-1, with D perhaps TRBD1 (5 bases). This CDR3 is 14 amino acids long. Trimming stripped 0 bases from V and 6 bases from J, with 10 bases between. The germline CDR1 and CDR2 sequences are SGHRS and YFSETQ. The CDR3, as DNA: TGCGCCAGCAGCTTGGGGTCAGGGATCAATGAGCAGTTCTTC. This sequence encodes CASSLGSGINEQFF.

The chain carries TRBV7-3 and TRBJ1-1; 9 bases are a match to TRBD1. The V segment lost 0 bases and the J segment 5 bases; nucleotides outside the gene matches: 1. The germline V gene has CDR1 SGHTA and CDR2 FQGTGA. The CDR3 extends over 14 amino acids. CDR3 nucleotides: TGTGCCAGCAGCTTAACGACAGGGGGGACTGAAGCTTTCTTT. Translation gives CASSLTTGGTEAFF. The full variable domain, with the rest looked up from reference TRBV7-3 and TRBJ1-1, is GAGVSQTPSNKVTEKGKYVELRCDPISGHTALYWYRQSLGQGPEFLIYFQGTGAADDSGLPNDRFFAVRPEGSVSTLKIQRTERGDSAVYLCASSLTTGGTEAFFGQGTRLTVV.

This chain links TRBV28 with TRBJ2-5; 7 positions agree with TRBD2. The germline CDR1 and CDR2 sequences are MDHEN and SYDVKM. V gave up 4 bases and J gave up 1 base; unmatched junction bases: 3. This CDR3 has 14 amino acids. The chain's CDR3 is CASSSPSGQETQYF. The CDR3, as DNA: TGTGCCAGCAGTTCTCCTAGCGGCCAAGAGACCCAGTACTTC.

The chain carries TRBV28 and TRBJ1-2; perhaps TRBD1 as D (5 bases). Between the trimmed V and J ends, which lost 3 bases and 4 bases, there was a span of 12 bases. Germline CDR1 reads MDHEN; CDR2 reads SYDVKM. CDR3 length: 14 residues. CDR3 DNA: TGTGCCAGCAGTTTTTCCAGGGCCCTCTATGGCTACACCTTC. It specifies CASSFSRALYGYTF.

The rearrangement joins TRBV9 to TRBJ1-1; a possible D gene is TRBD1 (5 bases). CDR1 is SGDLS, CDR2 YYNGEE, per germline. V lost 4 bases and J 2 bases, leaving 12 bases between the germline ends. CDR3 length: 14 amino acids. The CDR3 bases are TGTGCCAGCAGCTTAGACAGCATCAACACTGAAGCTTTCTTT. Protein: CASSLDSINTEAFF. Using reference TRBV9 and TRBJ1-1 for the parts outside the CDR3, the full variable domain is DSGVTQTPKHLITATGQRVTLRCSPRSGDLSVYWYQQSLDQGLQFLIQYYNGEERAKGNILERFSAQQFPDLHSELNLSSLELGDSALYFCASSLDSINTEAFFGQGTRLTVV.

The chain uses TRBV6-6 and TRBJ1-4; possible D gene TRBD1, 5 bases. CDR1 is MNHNY, CDR2 SVGAGI, per germline (reference sequence). Trimming left V 5 bases short and J 10 bases short, with 14 bases between. There are 13 residues in the CDR3. As DNA, the CDR3 is TGTGCCAGCAGTCCCGGGGGGGGTGGAAAACTGTTTTTT. Its protein is CASSPGGGGKLFF.

Many counts were recorded for this clonotype. The genes are TRBV2 and TRBJ2-3; 7 bases match TRBD2. The CDR3 totals 15 residues. The germline gives CDR1 SNHLY, CDR2 FYNNEI. V lost 2 bases to trimming and J lost 3 bases; unmatched junction nucleotides: 5. CDR3 sequence reads: CASSENGRGTDTQYF. The DNA for the CDR3 is TGTGCCAGCAGTGAAAATGGGAGGGGAACAGATACGCAGTATTTT.

This clonotype was detected a few times. The chain has TRBV28 and TRBJ2-5, with 7 bases that match TRBD1. Germline V lookup: CDR1 MDHEN, CDR2 SYDVKM. The CDR3 has 16 residues. With V trimmed by 7 bases and J by 4 bases, 15 bases remained unmatched. This chain's CDR3 is CASTTSKGAEGETQYF. DNA for the CDR3: TGTGCCAGCACTACTTCGAAGGGGGCTGAGGGAGAGACCCAGTACTTC.

This sequence joins TRBV7-3 and TRBJ2-6; unclear D gene. This CDR3 contains 17 residues. The germline CDR1 and CDR2 sequences are SGHTA and FQGTGA. V was cut by 2 bases and J by 0 bases, with 11 bases left in between. CDR3 bases: TGTGCCAGCAGCTTAGGGTATGAGGTCTCTGGGGCCAACGTCCTGACTTTC. Translation gives CASSLGYEVSGANVLTF.

This clonotype was seen a handful of times. This chain connects TRBV5-1 to TRBJ2-7, with 9 bases aligning to TRBD1. Trimming removed 4 bases from V and 3 bases from J; junction bases left unmatched: 8. Germline CDR1 and CDR2: SGHRS and YFSETQ. This CDR3 comprises 15 residues. CDR3 residues: CASSVLGQGNYEQYF. In nucleotides, the CDR3 is TGCGCCAGCAGCGTCTTGGGACAGGGAAACTACGAGCAGTACTTC.

This clonotype has more than one count but fewer than ten. This rearrangement joins TRBV11-2 to TRBJ1-1, with TRBD1 as a possible D gene (6 bases). The CDR3 has 13 amino acids. Per germline, CDR1 SGHAT and CDR2 FQNNGV. V shed 3 bases and J shed 1 base, with 6 bases lying between them. CDR3 bases: TGTGCCAGCAGCTTGGGACAGAACACTGAAGCTTTCTTT. It specifies CASSLGQNTEAFF. Full variable domain (remainder filled in from reference TRBV11-2 and TRBJ1-1): EAGVAQSPRYKIIEKRQSVAFWCNPISGHATLYWYQQILGQGPKLLIQFQNNGVVDDSQLPKDRFSAERLKGVDSTLKIQPAKLEDSAVYLCASSLGQNTEAFFGQGTRLTVV.

The gene calls are TRBV20-1 and TRBJ2-1; 9 positions match TRBD2. The germline gives CDR1 DFQATT, CDR2 SNEGSKA (reference sequence). V trimming: 4 bases; J trimming: 5 bases; junction bases outside the gene matches: 3. CDR3 length: 13 residues. In DNA form, the CDR3 reads TGCAGTGCTACCAGCGGGGGGAACAATGAGCAGTTCTTC. This gives the protein CSATSGGNNEQFF.

Only a few counts were recorded for this clonotype. The chain carries TRBV29-1 and TRBJ2-2; D possibly matches TRBD1 or TRBD2 (7 bases each). CDR3 length: 15 residues. Germline V CDR1 and CDR2: SQVTM, ANQGSEA. The V end lost 7 bases, the J end lost 1 base, and 16 bases lay between the germline ends. The CDR3 region has the DNA TGCAGCGCTCAGGGGGGGACCTTGAACACCGGGGAGCTGTTTTTT. It translates to CSAQGGTLNTGELFF.

This clonotype was detected ten times or more. The V and J genes are TRBV20-1 and TRBJ1-4, with 8 bases lining up with TRBD1. V dropped 4 bases and J dropped 8; count of bases not matched to a gene: 6. The CDR3 contains 13 residues. Germline assignment: CDR1 DFQATT and CDR2 SNEGSKA (reference sequence). CDR3 nucleotides: TGCAGTGCTATCCGGACAGGGAGAGAAAAACTGTTTTTT. This codes for CSAIRTGREKLFF.

The CDR3 bases are TGCGCCAGCATTGCGGGGTCCGGGGAGCTGTTTTTT. This translates into CASIAGSGELFF. The V and J genes are TRBV4-1 and TRBJ2-2; tentative D call: TRBD2 (6 bases). Per the germline V gene, CDR1 is MGHRA and CDR2 is YSYEKL. V lost 7 bases and J lost 6, with 9 bases in between. CDR3 size: 12 residues.

This clonotype was seen repeatedly, ten times or more. The genes are TRBV12-3 or TRBV12-4 and TRBJ1-4; D call uncertain. With 7 bases removed from V and 7 bases from J, the gap between germline ends came to 16 bases. The CDR3 runs to 14 residues. CDR3 sequence reads: CASTPSGTPEKLFF. CDR3 DNA: TGTGCCAGCACCCCGAGCGGTACCCCTGAAAAACTGTTTTTT.

The table lists this clonotype with many counts. One end of the junction varies from germline; a read error may be responsible. The V call is TRBV7-2, the J call TRBJ2-1, with TRBD1 as a possible D gene (7 bases). The germline gives CDR1 SGHTA, CDR2 FQGNSA. CDR3 length: 15 amino acids. CDR3 in DNA: TGTGCCAGCAGCTCGCAAGGGGGCAGGGGGGATGAGCAGCTCTTC. This encodes CASSSQGGRGDEQLF.

This clonotype was seen at least ten times. Relative to the germline gene, one junction end is altered; a read error may explain this. The chain recombines TRBV29-1 with TRBJ2-5; the match to TRBD2 covers 14 bases. This CDR3 has 14 residues. Germline V gene data show CDR1 as SQVTM and CDR2 as ANQGSEA. The CDR3 is CSVDLGLAGEAQYF. CDR3 coding DNA: TGCAGCGTTGACCTGGGACTAGCGGGAGAGGCCCAGTACTTC.

This clonotype was detected ten times or more. V is TRBV28 and J is TRBJ1-5; 10 nucleotides align to TRBD1. Germline CDR1 MDHEN, CDR2 SYDVKM. The CDR3 covers 14 residues. V gave up 5 bases and J gave up 6 bases; unmatched junction bases: 4. The CDR3 region is CASSPRQGAQPQHF. CDR3 DNA: TGTGCCAGCAGTCCAAGACAGGGGGCTCAGCCCCAGCATTTT. Based on the CDR3 plus reference TRBV28 and TRBJ1-5, the full variable domain is DVKVTQSSRYLVKRTGEKVFLECVQDMDHENMFWYRQDPGLGLRLIYFSYDVKMKEKGDIPEGYSVSREKKERFSLILESASTNQTSMYLCASSPRQGAQPQHFGDGTRLSIL.